This T cell receptor (beta chain) was observed in a study of cytomegalovirus exposure and HLA in healthy donors. Study-wide results and caveats: The tendency of first-cohort TCR clusters to co-occur in the roughly 130 validation repertoires was the finding of a later analysis.

On this clone: Its target is unknown.

V gave up 5 bases and J gave up 5 bases; unmatched junction bases: 3. CDR3 length equals 13 residues. Germline V gene sequence: CDR1 SSHAT, CDR2 FNYEAQ (reference sequence). Repertoires were generated with immunoSEQ multiplex PCR, while TCRdb's copy carries only in-frame clones and drops some. The repertoire consists of about 240,000 clones, with approximately 83% occurring once and the leading ten covering less than 1.5%. The rearrangement uses TRBV7-7 and TRBJ2-5, with 9 bases fitting TRBD1. Material for sequencing was PBMCs. This receptor was identified in a woman between 25 and 40 years old in good health and CMV-seropositive. The CDR3 DNA follows: TGTGCCAGCAGCCGGGACAGGGCGGAGACCCAGTACTTC. It codes for CASSRDRAETQYF.